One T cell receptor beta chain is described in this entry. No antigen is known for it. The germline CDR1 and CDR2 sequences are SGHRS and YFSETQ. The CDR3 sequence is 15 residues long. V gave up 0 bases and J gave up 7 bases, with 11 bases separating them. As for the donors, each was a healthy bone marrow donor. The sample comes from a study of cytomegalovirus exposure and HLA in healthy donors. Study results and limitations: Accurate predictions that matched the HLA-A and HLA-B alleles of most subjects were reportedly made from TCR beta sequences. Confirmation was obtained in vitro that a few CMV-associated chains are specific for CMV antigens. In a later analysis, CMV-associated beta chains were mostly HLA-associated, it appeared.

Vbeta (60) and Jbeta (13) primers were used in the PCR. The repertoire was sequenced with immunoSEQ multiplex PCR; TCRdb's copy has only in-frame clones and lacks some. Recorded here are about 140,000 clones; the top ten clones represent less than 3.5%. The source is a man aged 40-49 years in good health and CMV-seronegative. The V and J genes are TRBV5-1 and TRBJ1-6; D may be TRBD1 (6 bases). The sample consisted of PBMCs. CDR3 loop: CASSLGSGVNSPLHF. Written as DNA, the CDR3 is TGCGCCAGCAGCTTGGGATCAGGGGTGAATTCACCCCTCCACTTT.